Below are 5 T cell receptor beta chains sequenced from a single sample in a study of PD-L1 blockade in urothelial cancer. Method: immunoSEQ multiplex PCR; TCRdb's copy keeps in-frame clones and lacks some. The table has tens of thousands of clones, more than 85% seen once; the top ten hold less than 2%. The sample was PBMCs, taken around atezolizumab (anti-PD-L1) treatment. The source of these receptors is a man aged 50-59 years with urothelial cancer.

V gene TRBV27 combines with J gene TRBJ2-7, with TRBD1 matching over 7 bases. Looked up from germline, CDR1 is MNHEY and CDR2 is SMNVEV (reference sequence). J lost 0 bases, V lost 6 bases, and 20 bases had no gene match. The CDR3 is 19 residues long. The CDR3 loop reads CASRRPTGAGGRSSYEQYF. CDR3 coding DNA: TGTGCCAGCAGAAGACCAACAGGGGCAGGCGGCCGAAGCTCCTACGAGCAGTACTTC.

The chain uses TRBV7-2 and TRBJ2-1; tentatively, D is TRBD2 (5 bases). This CDR3 is built from 15 residues. Trimming stripped 3 bases from V and 0 bases from J, with 9 bases between. Germline assignment: CDR1 SGHTA and CDR2 FQGNSA. DNA for the CDR3: TGTGCCAGCAGCTTCTTCGGGGTCTCCTACAATGAGCAGTTCTTC. Translating it yields CASSFFGVSYNEQFF.

The chain joins TRBV25-1 to TRBJ1-2; 7 bases agree with TRBD1. The CDR3 totals 15 residues. In germline, CDR1 is MGHDK, CDR2 SYGVNS. J was trimmed by 2 bases and V by 1 base; bases with no gene match: 4. CDR3 in DNA: TGTGCCAGCAGTGAATCCGGGACAGCGAACTATGGCTACACCTTC. It yields the protein CASSESGTANYGYTF.

The gene calls are TRBV27 and TRBJ2-1; D unresolved. Germline CDR1 is MNHEY and CDR2 is SMNVEV (reference sequence). The CDR3 length is 13 residues. Trimming took 7 bases from V and 4 from J, leaving 11 bases between them. CDR3 region: CASTSSPYNEQFF. The DNA of the CDR3 is TGTGCCAGCACTAGTTCGCCGTACAATGAGCAGTTCTTC.

The gene calls are TRBV19 and TRBJ1-2; 8 nucleotides match TRBD1. The germline V gene encodes CDR1 LNHDA and CDR2 SQIVND (reference sequence). V was clipped by 3 bases and J by 7 bases; unmatched bases: 13. CDR3 length: 16 residues. The CDR3 loop is CASSMTGARGSGGYTF. CDR3 DNA: TGTGCCAGTAGTATGACAGGGGCTCGGGGAAGCGGTGGCTACACCTTC.